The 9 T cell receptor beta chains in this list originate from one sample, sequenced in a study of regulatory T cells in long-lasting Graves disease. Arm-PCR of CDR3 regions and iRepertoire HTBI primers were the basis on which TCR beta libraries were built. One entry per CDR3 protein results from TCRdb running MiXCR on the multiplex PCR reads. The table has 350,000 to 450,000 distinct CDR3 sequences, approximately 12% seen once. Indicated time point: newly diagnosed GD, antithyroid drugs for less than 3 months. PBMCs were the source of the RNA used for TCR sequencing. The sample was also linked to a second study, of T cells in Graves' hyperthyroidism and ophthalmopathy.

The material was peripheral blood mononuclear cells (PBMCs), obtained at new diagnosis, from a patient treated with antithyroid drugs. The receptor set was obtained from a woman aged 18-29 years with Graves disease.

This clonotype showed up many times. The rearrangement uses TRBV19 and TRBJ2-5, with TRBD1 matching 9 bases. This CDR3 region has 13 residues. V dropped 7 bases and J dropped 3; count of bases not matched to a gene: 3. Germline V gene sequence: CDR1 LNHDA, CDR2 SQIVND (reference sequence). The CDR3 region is CASTRTGEETQYF. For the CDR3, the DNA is TGTGCCAGTACCCGGACAGGGGAAGAGACCCAGTACTTC.

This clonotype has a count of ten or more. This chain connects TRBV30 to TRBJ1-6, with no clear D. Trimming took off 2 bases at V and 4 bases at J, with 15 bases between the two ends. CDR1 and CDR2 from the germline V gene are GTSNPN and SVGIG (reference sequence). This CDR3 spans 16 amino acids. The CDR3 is CAWSTLGIRYNSPLHF. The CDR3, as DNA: TGTGCCTGGAGTACCCTCGGGATCCGATATAATTCACCCCTCCACTTT.

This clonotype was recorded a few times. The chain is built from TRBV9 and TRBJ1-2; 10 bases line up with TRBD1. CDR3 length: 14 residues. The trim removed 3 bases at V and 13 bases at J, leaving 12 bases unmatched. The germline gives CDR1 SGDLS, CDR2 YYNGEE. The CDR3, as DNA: TGTGCCAGCAGCGCATCTGGGACAGGGGCCTCCACCACCTTC. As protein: CASSASGTGASTTF.

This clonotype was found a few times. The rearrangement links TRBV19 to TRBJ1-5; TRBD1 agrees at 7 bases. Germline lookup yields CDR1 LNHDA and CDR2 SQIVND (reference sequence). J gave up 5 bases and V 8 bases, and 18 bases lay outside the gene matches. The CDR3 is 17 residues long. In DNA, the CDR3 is TGTGCCAGTGGTAATACAGGGGTTTTCATTGGGGATCAGCCCCAGCATTTT. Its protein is CASGNTGVFIGDQPQHF.

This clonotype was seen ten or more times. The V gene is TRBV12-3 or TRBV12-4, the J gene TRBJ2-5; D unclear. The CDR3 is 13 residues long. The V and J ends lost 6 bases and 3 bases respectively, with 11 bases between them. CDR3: CASSPYTEETQYF. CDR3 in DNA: TGTGCCAGCAGCCCCTACACCGAAGAGACCCAGTACTTC.

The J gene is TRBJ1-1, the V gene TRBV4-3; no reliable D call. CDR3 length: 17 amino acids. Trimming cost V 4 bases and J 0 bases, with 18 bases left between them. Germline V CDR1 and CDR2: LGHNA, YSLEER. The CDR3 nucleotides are TGCGCCAGCAGCCCATCCCGTTTGGGCACCATGAACACTGAAGCTTTCTTT. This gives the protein CASSPSRLGTMNTEAFF.

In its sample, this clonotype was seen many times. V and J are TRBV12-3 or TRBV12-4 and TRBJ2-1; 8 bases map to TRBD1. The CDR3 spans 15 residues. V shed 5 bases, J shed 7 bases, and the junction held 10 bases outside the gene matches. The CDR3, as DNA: TGTGCCAGCAGTATTGACAGGGGAAGGGGGAATGAGCAGTTCTTC. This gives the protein CASSIDRGRGNEQFF.

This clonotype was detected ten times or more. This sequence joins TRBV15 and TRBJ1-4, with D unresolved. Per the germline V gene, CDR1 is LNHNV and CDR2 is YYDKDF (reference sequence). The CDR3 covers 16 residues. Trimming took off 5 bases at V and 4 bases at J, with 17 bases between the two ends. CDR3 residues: CATSPEEAGGNEKLFF. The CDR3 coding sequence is TGTGCCACCAGCCCTGAGGAGGCAGGAGGTAATGAAAAACTGTTTTTT.

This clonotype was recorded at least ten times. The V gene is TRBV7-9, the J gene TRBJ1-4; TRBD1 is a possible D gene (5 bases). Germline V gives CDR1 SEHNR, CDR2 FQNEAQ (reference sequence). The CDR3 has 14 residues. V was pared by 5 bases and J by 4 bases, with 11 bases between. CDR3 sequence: CASSPQVRNEKLFF. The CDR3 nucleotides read TGTGCCAGCAGCCCACAGGTCCGTAATGAAAAACTGTTTTTT.